The T cell receptor beta chain described here comes from a study of cytomegalovirus exposure and HLA in healthy donors. Germline V gene sequence: CDR1 MNHEY, CDR2 SVGAGI. The CDR3 is made up of 16 amino acids. Trimming took off 2 bases at V and 7 bases at J, with 15 bases between the two ends. Primers for the PCR totalled 60 Vbeta and 13 Jbeta. Assay used: immunoSEQ multiplex PCR; TCRdb lists only in-frame clones, some missing. The sample table includes approximately 190,000 clones. The sequenced sample was PBMCs. This TCR came from a boy younger than 18 in good health and CMV-seronegative. The rearrangement joins TRBV6-5 to TRBJ1-6; D is unresolved. CDR3 DNA: TGTGCCAGCAGTTACGGGGAGGCGGCGGGAAATTCACCCCTCCACTTT. Translated: CASSYGEAAGNSPLHF.